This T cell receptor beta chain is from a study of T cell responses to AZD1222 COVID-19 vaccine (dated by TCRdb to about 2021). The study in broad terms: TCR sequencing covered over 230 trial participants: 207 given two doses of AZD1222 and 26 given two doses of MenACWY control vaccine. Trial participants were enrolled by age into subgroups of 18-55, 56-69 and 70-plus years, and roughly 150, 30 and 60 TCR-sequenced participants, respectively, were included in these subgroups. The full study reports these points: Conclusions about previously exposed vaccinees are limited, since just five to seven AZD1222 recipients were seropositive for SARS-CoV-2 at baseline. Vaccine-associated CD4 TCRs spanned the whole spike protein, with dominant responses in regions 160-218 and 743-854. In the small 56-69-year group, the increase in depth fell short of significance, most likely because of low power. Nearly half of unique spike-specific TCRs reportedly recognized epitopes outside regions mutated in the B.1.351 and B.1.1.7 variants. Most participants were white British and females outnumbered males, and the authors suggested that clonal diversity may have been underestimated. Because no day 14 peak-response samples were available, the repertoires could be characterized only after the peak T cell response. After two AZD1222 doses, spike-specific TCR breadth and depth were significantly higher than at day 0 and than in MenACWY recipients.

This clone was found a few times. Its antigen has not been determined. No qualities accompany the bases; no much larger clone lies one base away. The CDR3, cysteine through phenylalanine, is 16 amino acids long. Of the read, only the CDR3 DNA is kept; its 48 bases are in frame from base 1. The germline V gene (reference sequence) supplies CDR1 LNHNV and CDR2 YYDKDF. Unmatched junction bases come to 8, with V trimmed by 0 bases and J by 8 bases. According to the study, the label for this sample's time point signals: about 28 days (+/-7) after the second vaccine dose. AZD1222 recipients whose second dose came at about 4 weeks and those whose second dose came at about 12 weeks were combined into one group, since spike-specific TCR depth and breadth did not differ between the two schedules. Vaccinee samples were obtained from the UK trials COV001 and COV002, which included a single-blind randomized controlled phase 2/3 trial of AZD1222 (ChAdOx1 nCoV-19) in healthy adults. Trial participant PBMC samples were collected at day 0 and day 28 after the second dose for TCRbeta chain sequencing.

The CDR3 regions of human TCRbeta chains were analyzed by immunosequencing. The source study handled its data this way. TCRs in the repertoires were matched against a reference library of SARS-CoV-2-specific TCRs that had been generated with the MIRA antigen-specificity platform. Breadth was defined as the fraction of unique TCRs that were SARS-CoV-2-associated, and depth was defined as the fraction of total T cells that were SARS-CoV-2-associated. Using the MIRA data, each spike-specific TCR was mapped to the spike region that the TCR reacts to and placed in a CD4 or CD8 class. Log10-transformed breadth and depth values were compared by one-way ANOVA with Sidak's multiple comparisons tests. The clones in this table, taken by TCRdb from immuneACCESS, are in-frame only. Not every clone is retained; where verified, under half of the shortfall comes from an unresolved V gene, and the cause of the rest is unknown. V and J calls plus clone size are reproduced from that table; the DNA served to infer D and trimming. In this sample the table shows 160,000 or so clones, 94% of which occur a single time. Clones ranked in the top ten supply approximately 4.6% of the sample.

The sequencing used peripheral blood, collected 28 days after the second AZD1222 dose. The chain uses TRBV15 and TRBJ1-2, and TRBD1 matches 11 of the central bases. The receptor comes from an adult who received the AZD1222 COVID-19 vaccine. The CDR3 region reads CATSRDLGQGARGYTF. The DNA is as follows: TGTGCCACCAGCAGAGATCTTGGACAGGGGGCGCGGGGCTACACCTTC.